What follows describes a single T cell receptor beta chain. Its recognized antigen is unknown. No base quality information exists; no much larger clone differs at one position. The library came from the immunoSEQ multiplex PCR assay. Drawn from immuneACCESS, this table holds only the in-frame rearrangements with V and J called that TCRdb kept. Clones are partly lost; checked studies trace under half to an unresolved V gene and leave the rest unexplained. Within this sample are 100,000 to 150,000 clones, with 90% of them counted one time only. The ten largest clones represent roughly 2.7% of the sample. The entry originates in a study of control samples from healthy donors and cancer patients (TCRdb year 2020). Trimming accounts for 5 bases at V and 6 bases at J, while the number of junction bases matched to no gene is 5. In the germline V gene, CDR1 corresponds to MNHEY and CDR2 to SVGAGI. Its CDR3 holds 13 amino acids, cysteine through phenylalanine. Here the CDR3 DNA is all that survives: 39 bases in frame from base 1.

The V and J segments used are TRBV6-5 and TRBJ1-2; 8 middle bases align to TRBD1. Sequences were obtained from blood. The clonotype comes from a man aged 40-50 years in good health. The CDR3 corresponds to CASSLRQGNGYTF. The DNA sequence is given as TGTGCCAGCAGTCTGAGACAGGGGAATGGCTACACCTTC.